This note documents a single T cell receptor (beta chain) sequence. The authors' processing: Counts of nucleated cells, estimated from reference gene primer amplification, were obtained. Repertoires were generated with immunoSEQ multiplex PCR, while TCRdb's copy carries only in-frame clones and drops some. D and trimming were read from the DNA, whereas the V and J calls and clone size are those reported in that table. The sample yields roughly 92,000 clones, approximately 86% seen once. The CDR3 is 12 amino acids. V was cut by 4 bases and J by 6 bases, with 12 bases left in between. Germline V gene sequence: CDR1 GTSNPN, CDR2 SVGIG (reference sequence). The data were taken from a study of blood T cell repertoires in COVID-19. Whole-study context: T cells, B-cell-depleted T cells, or PBMCs supplied cDNA or gDNA.

The sample was peripheral blood. The source of this sequence is a man aged 45 to 65 with acute or convalescent COVID-19. This chain uses TRBV30 with TRBJ1-1, with D maybe TRBD1 (6 bases). The CDR3 here is CAWTRGGSEAFF. The CDR3 DNA reads TGTGCCTGGACTCGGGGGGGCTCTGAAGCTTTCTTT.